This TCR beta chain was identified in a study of radiation and T cells in renal cell carcinoma. Described time point: baseline pretreatment blood. The sample's treatment: 15 Gy SBRT to primary tumor, nephrectomy 4 weeks later. Clear cell pathology was present in this patient's renal cell carcinoma. Study observations and caveats: In blood, top tumor clones expanded by 2 weeks, shrinking by 4. Without pretreatment biopsies, baseline tumor clonotype presence was undetermined.

Measured with immunoSEQ multiplex PCR; TCRdb has only the in-frame clones, and not every one. The sample lists 100,000 to 150,000 clones; approximately 80% were seen once. V gave up 1 base and J gave up 10 bases, with 8 bases separating them. The CDR3 sequence is 12 residues long. Per germline, CDR1 LNHDA and CDR2 SQIVND (reference sequence). Worth noting for this clone: Its antigen is as yet unknown.

This sample comprised blood, obtained from a patient whose treatment included radiotherapy and nephrectomy. This clonotype originated in a woman aged 55-69 years with renal cell carcinoma. The chain carries TRBV19 and TRBJ2-1; D is undetermined. The CDR3, as DNA: TGTGCCAGTAGTATAGGGGCCGCCGAGCAGTTCTTC. It yields the protein CASSIGAAEQFF.